The rows below give T cell receptor beta chains drawn from one sample of a study of blood T cell repertoires in COVID-19. The data were produced by immunoSEQ multiplex PCR, yet TCRdb's version contains in-frame clones alone and is incomplete. The sample gives roughly 43,000 clones, around 90% of which show up once; 15% is in the top ten. The source material was peripheral blood. These receptors were taken from a man aged 55 to 70 with active COVID-19. The conserved cysteine and the conserved F or W are not part of the CDR3 here.

v_call: TRBV10-3; cdr3_length: 12; j_call: TRBJ2-4; cdr3_aa: ATSGQGQGNIQY
v_call: TRBV4-1; cdr3_length: 12; j_call: TRBJ2-5; cdr3_aa: ASSQDASRETQY
v_call: TRBV5-1; cdr3_length: 14; j_call: TRBJ1-6; cdr3_aa: ASSPTWTGEGTPLH
v_call: TRBV2; cdr3_length: 11; j_call: TRBJ1-1; cdr3_aa: ASRLTDYTEAF
v_call: TRBV6-2/TRBV6-3; cdr3_length: 9; j_call: TRBJ1-1; cdr3_aa: ASSYEGAAF
v_call: TRBV27; cdr3_length: 13; j_call: TRBJ2-7; cdr3_aa: ASRPGTDPSYEQY
v_call: TRBV4-3; cdr3_length: 13; j_call: TRBJ1-1; cdr3_aa: ASSQGTGANTEAF
v_call: TRBV19; cdr3_length: 11; j_call: TRBJ1-4; cdr3_aa: ASSIQVEGKLF
v_call: TRBV6-5; cdr3_length: 12; j_call: TRBJ2-7; cdr3_aa: ASSYWDTLYEQY
v_call: TRBV6-2/TRBV6-3; cdr3_length: 12; j_call: TRBJ1-1; cdr3_aa: ASSQTGRNTEAF
v_call: TRBV27; cdr3_length: 11; j_call: TRBJ2-3; cdr3_aa: ASSKPTLYAQY
v_call: TRBV7-9; cdr3_length: 14; j_call: TRBJ2-7; cdr3_aa: ASSSSGTVRAYEQY